This T cell receptor beta chain comes out of a study of vaccination effects on CD4 cells after COVID-19. With V trimmed by 5 bases and J by 4 bases, 5 bases remained unmatched. Germline V gives CDR1 SGHVS, CDR2 FQNEAQ. CDR3 length equals 14 residues. Generated by immunoSEQ multiplex PCR, the TCRdb table keeps only in-frame clones and is missing some. In the table there are some 30,000 clones, roughly 67% of which are singletons. Antigen-specific CD4+ T cell clonotypes were called by their expansion after viral peptide-pool culture in ViraFEST. When more than 9 days of culture had elapsed, CD4+ T cells were isolated. Vaccination of participants consisted of two doses of either the BNT162b2 or mRNA-1273 vaccine. Details on this clone: Its antigen is not identified.

Regarding the study as a whole: Healthy vaccinees had only 1 of 255 vaccine-induced clones cross-react with common cold coronaviruses.

The sample consisted of CD4+ T cells from PBMCs cultured with SARS-CoV-2 spike peptides, taken after COVID-19 vaccination. This clonotype originated in a human donor who received a COVID-19 vaccine. The chain recombines TRBV7-8 with TRBJ2-3, with TRBD1 matching over 8 bases. The CDR3 nucleotides read TGTGCCAGCAGCCGACAGGGGTTCCCAGATACGCAGTATTTT. Protein product: CASSRQGFPDTQYF.